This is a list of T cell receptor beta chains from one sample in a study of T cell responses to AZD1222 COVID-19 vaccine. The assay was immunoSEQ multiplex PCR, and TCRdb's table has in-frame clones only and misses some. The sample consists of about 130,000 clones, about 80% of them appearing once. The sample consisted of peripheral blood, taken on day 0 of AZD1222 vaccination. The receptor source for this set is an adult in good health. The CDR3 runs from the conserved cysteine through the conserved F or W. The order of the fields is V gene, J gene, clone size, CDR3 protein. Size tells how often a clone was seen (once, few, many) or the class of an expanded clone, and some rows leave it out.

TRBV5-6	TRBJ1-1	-	CASSRTGGSTEAFF
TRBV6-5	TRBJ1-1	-	CASSYPSGAEAFF
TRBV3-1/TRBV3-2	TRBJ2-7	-	CASSRLTGPGEQYF
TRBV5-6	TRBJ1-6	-	CASSLALGVGSPLHF
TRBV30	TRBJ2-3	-	CAWSVGLAGTDTQYF
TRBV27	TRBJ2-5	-	CASSLSPVQETQYF
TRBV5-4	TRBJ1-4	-	CASSLPPNEKLFF
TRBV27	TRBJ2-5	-	CASSPKGSKETQYF
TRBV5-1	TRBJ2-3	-	CASSLESGGIDTQYF
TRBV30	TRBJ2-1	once	CAWSVRRDGPGNEQFF
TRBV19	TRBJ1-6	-	CASSMMVDSPLHF
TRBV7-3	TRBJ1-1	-	CASSLIGGRTEAFF
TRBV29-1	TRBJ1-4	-	CSAYPGPKEEKLFF
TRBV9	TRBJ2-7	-	CASSVDSGDEQYF
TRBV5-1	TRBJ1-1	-	CASSAGQENTEAFF
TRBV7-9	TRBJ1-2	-	CASTTEGRLEGYTF
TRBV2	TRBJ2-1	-	CASSETGIYNEQFF
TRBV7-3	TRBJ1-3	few	CASSPGQGAGNTIYF
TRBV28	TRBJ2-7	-	CASTDDRELSYEQYF
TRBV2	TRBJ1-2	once	CASTEDRGPASGYTF
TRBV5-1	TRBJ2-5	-	CASAPPAQETQYF
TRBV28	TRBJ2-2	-	CASSLPSPGELFF
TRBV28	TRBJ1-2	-	CASRKFGTANYGYTF
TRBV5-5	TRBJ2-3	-	CASSFRLRGGVADTQYF
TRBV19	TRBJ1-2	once	CASSIDRATYGYTF
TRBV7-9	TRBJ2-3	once	CASSFPPPDTQYF
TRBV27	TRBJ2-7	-	CASSSPPSYEQYF
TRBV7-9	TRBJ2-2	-	CASSGSSNTGELFF
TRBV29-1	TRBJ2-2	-	CAIRGHTGELFF
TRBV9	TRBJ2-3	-	CASSVGTADTQYF
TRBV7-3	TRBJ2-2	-	CASSWTGGANAGELFF
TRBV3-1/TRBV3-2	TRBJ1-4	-	CASSQEGRELFF
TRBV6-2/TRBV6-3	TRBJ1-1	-	CASSPQGGQTLTEAFF
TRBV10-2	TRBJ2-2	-	CASRASGLAGELFF
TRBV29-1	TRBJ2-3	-	CSVDPGFTDTQYF
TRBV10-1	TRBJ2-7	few	CASKMDRNGYEQYF
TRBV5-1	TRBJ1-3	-	CASSLAGGAGNTIYF
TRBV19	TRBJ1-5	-	CASNDIYQPQHF
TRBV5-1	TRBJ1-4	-	CASSRPSTGGPEKLFF
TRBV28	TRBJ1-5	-	CAIRGGDQPQHF
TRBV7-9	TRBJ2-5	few	CASSLNRVGIETQYF
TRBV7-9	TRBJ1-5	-	CASSYGPSSNQPQHF
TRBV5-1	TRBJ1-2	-	CASSWVDGYGYTF
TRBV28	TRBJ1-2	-	CASLPGKGYGYTF
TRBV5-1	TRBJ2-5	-	CASSLPSGPRQETQYF
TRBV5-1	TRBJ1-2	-	CASSRWTGDGYTF
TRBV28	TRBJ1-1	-	CASSPSVGSFGKAFF
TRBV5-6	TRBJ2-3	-	CASSLNGGGRDTQYF
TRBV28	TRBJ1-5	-	CASRTTGVRAQHF
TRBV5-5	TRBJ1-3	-	CASSNPWSPDTIYF
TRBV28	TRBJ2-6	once	CASSFLQGAGANVLTF
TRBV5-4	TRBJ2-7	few	CASSSKTGGRDEQYF
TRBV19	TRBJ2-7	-	CASSIADLSSYEQYF
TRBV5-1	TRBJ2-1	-	CASSPPGRDNEQFF
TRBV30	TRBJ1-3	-	CAGMSQGLGGNTIYF
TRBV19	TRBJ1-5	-	CASSMIAGSANQPQHF
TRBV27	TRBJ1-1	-	CASSSNLQGVGTEAFF
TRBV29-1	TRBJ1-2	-	CSVQDSNYGYTF
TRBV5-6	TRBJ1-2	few	CASSLGQGGYGYTF